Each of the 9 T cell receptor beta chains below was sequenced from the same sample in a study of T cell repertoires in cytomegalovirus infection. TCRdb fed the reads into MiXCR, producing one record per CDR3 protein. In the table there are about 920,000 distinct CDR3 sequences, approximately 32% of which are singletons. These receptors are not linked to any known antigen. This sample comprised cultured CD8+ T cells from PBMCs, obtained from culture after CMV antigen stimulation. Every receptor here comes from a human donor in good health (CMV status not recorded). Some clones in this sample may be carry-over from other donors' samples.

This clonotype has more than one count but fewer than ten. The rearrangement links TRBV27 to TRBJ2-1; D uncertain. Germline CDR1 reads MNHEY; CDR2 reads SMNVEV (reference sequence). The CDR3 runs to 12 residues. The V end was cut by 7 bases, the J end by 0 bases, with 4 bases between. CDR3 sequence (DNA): TGTGCCAGCACAGCCTCCTACAATGAGCAGTTCTTC. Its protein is CASTASYNEQFF.

The CDR3 nucleotides are TGCAGCGTTGAAGGAGGGGGTGTCGATGAGCAGTTCTTC. Amino acids: CSVEGGGVDEQFF. The chain couples TRBV29-1 to TRBJ2-1; tentatively, D is TRBD1 (6 bases). Trimming pared 1 base from V and 8 bases from J, leaving 12 bases between. CDR1 and CDR2 (germline): SQVTM, ANQGSEA. The CDR3 is 13 amino acids.

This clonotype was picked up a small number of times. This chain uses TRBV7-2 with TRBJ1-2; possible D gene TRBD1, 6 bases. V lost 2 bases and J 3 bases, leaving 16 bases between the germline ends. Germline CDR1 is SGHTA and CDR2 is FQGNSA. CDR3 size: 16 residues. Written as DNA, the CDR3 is TGTGCCAGCAGCTTATCGGGGGGCACCTACGACTATGGCTACACCTTC. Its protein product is CASSLSGGTYDYGYTF. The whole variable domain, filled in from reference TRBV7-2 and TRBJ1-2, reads GAGVSQSPSNKVTEKGKDVELRCDPISGHTALYWYRQSLGQGLEFLIYFQGNSAPDKSGLPSDRFSAERTGGSVSTLTIQRTQQEDSAVYLCASSLSGGTYDYGYTFGSGTRLTVV.

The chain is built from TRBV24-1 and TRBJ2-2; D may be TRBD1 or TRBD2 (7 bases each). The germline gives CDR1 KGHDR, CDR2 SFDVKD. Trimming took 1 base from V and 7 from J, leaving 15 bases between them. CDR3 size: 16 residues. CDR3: CATSDLQGPGGGELFF. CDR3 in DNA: TGTGCCACCAGTGATTTACAGGGGCCGGGAGGCGGGGAGCTGTTTTTT.

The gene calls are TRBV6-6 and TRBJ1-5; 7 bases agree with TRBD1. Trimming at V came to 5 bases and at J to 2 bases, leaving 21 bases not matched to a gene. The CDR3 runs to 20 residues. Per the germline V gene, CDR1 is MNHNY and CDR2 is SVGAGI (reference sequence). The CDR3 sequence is CASSALPGQRNTIGNQPQHF. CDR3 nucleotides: TGTGCCAGCAGTGCTCTGCCGGGACAGAGGAATACAATTGGCAATCAGCCCCAGCATTTT.

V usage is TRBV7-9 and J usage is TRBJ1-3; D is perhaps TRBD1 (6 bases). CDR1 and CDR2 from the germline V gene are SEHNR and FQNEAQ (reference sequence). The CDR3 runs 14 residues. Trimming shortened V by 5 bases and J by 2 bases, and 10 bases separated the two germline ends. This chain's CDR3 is CASSEQGPGNTIYF. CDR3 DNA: TGTGCCAGCAGCGAACAGGGCCCTGGAAACACCATATATTTT. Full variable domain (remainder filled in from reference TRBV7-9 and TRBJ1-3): DTGVSQNPRHKITKRGQNVTFRCDPISEHNRLYWYRQTLGQGPEFLTYFQNEAQLEKSRLLSDRFSAERPKGSFSTLEIQRTEQGDSAMYLCASSEQGPGNTIYFGEGSWLTVV.

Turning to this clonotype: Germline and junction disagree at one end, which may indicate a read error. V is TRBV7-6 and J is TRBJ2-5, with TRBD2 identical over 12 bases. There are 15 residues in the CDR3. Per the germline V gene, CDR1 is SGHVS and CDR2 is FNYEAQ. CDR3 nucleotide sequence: TGTGCTAGCAGCTGGACTAGCGGGGATGAAGAGACCCAGTACTTC. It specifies CASSWTSGDEETQYF.

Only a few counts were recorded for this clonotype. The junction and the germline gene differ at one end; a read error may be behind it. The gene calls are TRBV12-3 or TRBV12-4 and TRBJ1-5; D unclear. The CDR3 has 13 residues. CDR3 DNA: TGTGCCAGCAGTTTAGGGCATGGTCAGTCCCAGCATTTT. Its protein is CASSLGHGQSQHF.

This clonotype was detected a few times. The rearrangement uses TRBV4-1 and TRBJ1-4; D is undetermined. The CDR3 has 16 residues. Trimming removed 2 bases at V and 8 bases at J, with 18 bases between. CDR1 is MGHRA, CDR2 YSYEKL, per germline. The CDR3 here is CASSQKDGKVGEKLFF. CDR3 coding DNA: TGCGCCAGCAGCCAAAAAGATGGGAAGGTTGGGGAAAAACTGTTTTTT.